A single sample gave rise to the 12 T cell receptor beta chains below, sequenced in a study of radiation and T cells in renal cell carcinoma. Assay: immunoSEQ multiplex PCR; the TCRdb copy retains only in-frame clones and omits some. The table lists roughly 120,000 clones, roughly 80% of them singletons, with around 2.8% in the top ten. The time point here: baseline pretreatment blood. Treatment noted: 15 Gy SBRT to primary tumor, nephrectomy 4 weeks later. Sequenced material: blood, taken from a patient whose treatment included radiotherapy and nephrectomy. The receptors were sampled from a woman aged 55-70 years with renal cell carcinoma.

The V call is TRBV18, the J call TRBJ2-5, with D possibly being TRBD1 (6 bases). V was clipped by 3 bases and J by 1 base, with 9 bases between them. The germline V gene encodes CDR1 KGHSH and CDR2 LQKENI. This CDR3 spans 14 amino acids. CDR3 DNA: TGTGCCAGCTCACCTTTGGACAGCCAAGAGACCCAGTACTTC. Amino acid sequence: CASSPLDSQETQYF.

This clone has only one observation. CDR3 DNA sequence: TGTGCCAGCGGAGGGAGGAGGCTAGCATCCGGAAATGAGCAGTTCTTC. Protein product: CASGGRRLASGNEQFF. The chain is built from TRBV9 and TRBJ2-1; tentatively, D is TRBD2 (6 bases). CDR3 length: 16 residues. Germline V lookup: CDR1 SGDLS, CDR2 YYNGEE. V shed 7 bases and J shed 7 bases, with 24 bases lying between them.

This chain uses TRBV7-3 with TRBJ2-5, with 14 bases fitting TRBD2. The germline CDR1 and CDR2 sequences are SGHTA and FQGTGA. The CDR3 spans 18 residues. Trimming took 2 bases from V and 6 from J; bases not matched to a gene: 11. The chain's CDR3 is CASSLSSGTSGGGKTQYF. The CDR3 nucleotides read TGTGCCAGCAGCTTATCAAGCGGGACTAGCGGGGGAGGAAAGACCCAGTACTTC.

V and J are TRBV6-1 and TRBJ1-2; 9 bases are a match to TRBD1. This CDR3 region has 15 residues. Trimming removed 6 bases from V and 7 bases from J; junction bases left unmatched: 12. Germline CDR1 reads MNHNS; CDR2 reads SASEGT. CDR3 region: CASSLPGQGISGYTF. CDR3 nucleotides: TGTGCCAGCAGCCTGCCGGGACAGGGTATCAGTGGCTACACCTTC.

This rearrangement joins TRBV6-6 to TRBJ1-5; possibly TRBD1 for D (6 bases). This CDR3 is built from 15 residues. V was clipped by 6 bases and J by 2 bases, with 14 bases between them. Germline lookup yields CDR1 MNHNY and CDR2 SVGAGI (reference sequence). Here the CDR3 reads CASSRDRSGNQPQHF. In DNA form, the CDR3 reads TGTGCCAGCAGCCGTGACAGGTCGGGCAATCAGCCCCAGCATTTT.

The chain is built from TRBV9 and TRBJ2-6; 7 bases are a match to TRBD2. CDR3 size: 17 residues. Germline assignment: CDR1 SGDLS and CDR2 YYNGEE. With V trimmed by 0 bases and J by 1 base, 4 bases remained unmatched. CDR3 protein: CASSVVGGSSGANVLTF. The CDR3 DNA reads as TGTGCCAGCAGCGTAGTCGGGGGGAGTTCTGGGGCCAACGTCCTGACTTTC.

As regards this clone: This specimen includes other DNA sequences encoding the same CDR3. V and J are TRBV11-2 and TRBJ2-7; 7 nucleotides match TRBD2. Germline loops: CDR1 SGHAT, CDR2 FQNNGV. V dropped 3 bases and J dropped 4; count of bases not matched to a gene: 9. The CDR3 runs 15 residues. CDR3 coding DNA: TGTGCCAGCAGCTTGAGAGGGGCTAGCGGTTACGAGCAGTACTTC. Its translation is CASSLRGASGYEQYF.

This clone was found a few times. This chain links TRBV7-9 with TRBJ1-1; TRBD1 might be the D (6 bases). V was pared by 1 base and J by 4 bases, with 13 bases between. The CDR3 is 15 amino acids. Germline V gene sequence: CDR1 SEHNR, CDR2 FQNEAQ (reference sequence). The CDR3 region has the DNA TGTGCCAGCAGCTTAGAAGTCGGGGGGCTCACTGAAGCTTTCTTT. As protein: CASSLEVGGLTEAFF.

V gene TRBV6-1 combines with J gene TRBJ1-2; 8 bases match TRBD1. This CDR3 has 15 amino acids. Germline V gives CDR1 MNHNS, CDR2 SASEGT. With V trimmed by 6 bases and J by 4 bases, 10 bases remained unmatched. For the CDR3, the DNA is TGTGCCAGCAGGGATGAGTTCGGACAGGGCTATGGCTACACCTTC. Its protein is CASRDEFGQGYGYTF.

The rearrangement joins TRBV7-2 to TRBJ1-1; D unclear. Germline CDR1 reads SGHTA; CDR2 reads FQGNSA. The CDR3 is 15 residues long. V gave up 5 bases and J gave up 1 base, with 14 bases separating them. For the CDR3, the DNA is TGTGCCAGCAGCCCCGAAGGACGGAAGAACACTGAAGCTTTCTTT. Protein: CASSPEGRKNTEAFF. Full variable domain (outside the CDR3, taken from reference TRBV7-2 and TRBJ1-1): GAGVSQSPSNKVTEKGKDVELRCDPISGHTALYWYRQSLGQGLEFLIYFQGNSAPDKSGLPSDRFSAERTGGSVSTLTIQRTQQEDSAVYLCASSPEGRKNTEAFFGQGTRLTVV.

The gene calls are TRBV4-3 and TRBJ2-3, with D uncertain. This CDR3 has 15 residues. Trimming left V 4 bases short and J 1 base short, with 12 bases between. Per the germline V gene, CDR1 is LGHNA and CDR2 is YSLEER. The DNA of the CDR3 is TGCGCCAGCAGCCCACAACTCCCGGGCACAGATACGCAGTATTTT. Translated: CASSPQLPGTDTQYF.

The table lists this clone with a count of one. The rearrangement links TRBV9 to TRBJ2-7, with 7 bases identical to TRBD1. Looked up from germline, CDR1 is SGDLS and CDR2 is YYNGEE. CDR3 length: 15 amino acids. Unmatched junction bases numbered 7, after V lost 4 bases and J lost 0 bases. CDR3 amino acids: CASSPETGSSYEQYF. The CDR3 DNA follows: TGTGCCAGCAGCCCCGAGACAGGGAGCTCCTACGAGCAGTACTTC.